What follows describes a single T cell receptor beta chain. The antigen remains unidentified. TCRdb keeps only in-frame clones here, not all; method: immunoSEQ multiplex PCR. Here the sample spans 150,000 to 200,000 clones, less than 95% being singletons. These data belong to a study of T cell responses to AZD1222 COVID-19 vaccine. This CDR3 is built from 14 residues. V lost 0 bases, J lost 4 bases, and 6 bases lay in between. Germline CDR1 SGHTA, CDR2 FQGNSA. Findings and caveats of the study: Rises in breadth and depth of Spike-specific TCRs came after two AZD1222 doses. Unmutated variant regions are reportedly targeted by nearly half of spike-specific TCRs. CD4 TCRs associated with vaccination spanned spike, dominating at 160-218 and 743-854. White British people made up most donors, females outnumbered males, and clonal diversity was possibly underestimated.

The TCR originated in an adult in good health. This specimen was peripheral blood, taken on day 0 of AZD1222 vaccination. The chain couples TRBV7-2 to TRBJ2-2, with D hard to call. CDR3 DNA sequence: TGTGCCAGCAGCTTAGCTAGTAGCACCGGGGAGCTGTTTTTT. Translated, it gives CASSLASSTGELFF.